Listed below are T cell receptor beta chains from one sample, sequenced in a study of T-cell reconstitution after alpha-beta-depleted transplantation in children. Using its own MiXCR run on the PCR reads, TCRdb lists one record per CDR3 protein. The sample consists of just over 950,000 distinct CDR3 sequences, under 30% of them appearing once. The sequencing used PBMCs, mostly from graft donor cells, collected 360 days after TCRalphabeta/CD19-depleted stem cell transplant. Receptors were obtained from a boy in the first two years of life who had a stem cell transplant for SCID, so the T cells may come from the graft donor. Each CDR3 is given with its conserved first and last residue. The D gene is left open where the match is weak. Size tells how often a clone was seen (once, few, many) or the class of an expanded clone, and some rows leave it out.

TGTGCCAGCAGCGTGGACAGGGGCTCCTATAATTCACCCCTCCACTTT	CASSVDRGSYNSPLHF	TRBV12-3/TRBV12-4	TRBJ1-6	few	TRBD1	16
TGTGCCAGCAGCACTCCGGGAAAGAACACCGGGGAGCTGTTTTTT	CASSTPGKNTGELFF	TRBV7-2	TRBJ2-2	.	.	15
TGTGCCAGTAGTATCGCGGCAGGGCACTACACCTTC	CASSIAAGHYTF	TRBV19	TRBJ1-2	few	.	12
TGTGCCAGCAGTACTTGGGACAGGGGGCAGACCCAGTACTTC	CASSTWDRGQTQYF	TRBV12-3/TRBV12-4	TRBJ2-5	few	TRBD1	14
TGTGCCAGCAGCCCCGGCCGGACCCAAGGCTCCTACGAGCAGTACTTC	CASSPGRTQGSYEQYF	TRBV7-9	TRBJ2-7	few	.	16
TGCAGTGCTCCTCCACTAAGACGGGCCACAGATACGCAGTATTTT	CSAPPLRRATDTQYF	TRBV20-1	TRBJ2-3	.	.	15
TGTGCCAGCAGCCCAACTCCGGGACATGCGATCCACGAGCAGTACTTC	CASSPTPGHAIHEQYF	TRBV12-3/TRBV12-4	TRBJ2-7	few	.	16
TGCGCCAGCAGCGAACTAGCGGGGCAACAAGAGACCCAGTACTTC	CASSELAGQQETQYF	TRBV5-1	TRBJ2-5	.	TRBD2	15
TGTGCCAGCACCTGCAATGGGGACAGGGTCTACGAGCAGTACTTC	CASTCNGDRVYEQYF	TRBV9	TRBJ2-7	few	TRBD1	15
TGCGCCAGCACCCAAGGAGGGCTTAAAGCCAAAAACATTCAGTACTTC	CASTQGGLKAKNIQYF	TRBV10-1	TRBJ2-4	few	.	16
TGTGCCATCGGTGCCCGGGACAGGGGGCGGGCCGGGGAGCTGTTTTTT	CAIGARDRGRAGELFF	TRBV10-3	TRBJ2-2	.	TRBD1	16
TGCGCCAGCAGTGACCCTCCCAGGACAGGCTCCTACGAGCAGTACTTC	CASSDPPRTGSYEQYF	TRBV10-2	TRBJ2-7	few	TRBD1	16
TGTGCCAGTAGAGTTACCGTCCAGGGAATCGGCTATGGCTACACCTTC	CASRVTVQGIGYGYTF	TRBV19	TRBJ1-2	few	.	16
TGTGCCAGCAGTTTACAAACAGGGGTAGCCAAAAACATTCAGTACTTC	CASSLQTGVAKNIQYF	TRBV28	TRBJ2-4	few	TRBD1	16
TGCAGTGCTAGATCGGGACTAGCGGGGATCTACGAGCAGTACTTC	CSARSGLAGIYEQYF	TRBV20-1	TRBJ2-7	.	TRBD2	15
TGCAGCGTTGGATGGGGACAGGGGGCTAATCAGCCCCAGCATTTT	CSVGWGQGANQPQHF	TRBV29-1	TRBJ1-5	few	TRBD1	15
TGCGCCAGCAGTGAGTCGGACGGGGGGCGCAGATACTTC	CASSESDGGRRYF	TRBV10-2	TRBJ2-7	.	.	13
TGCGCCAGCAGCCAGCCCGGACAGGAACCCCGACGGACGCAGTATTTT	CASSQPGQEPRRTQYF	TRBV4-1	TRBJ2-3	.	TRBD1	16
TGCGCCAGCCAGCTCTCCCCGGCTAGCGGGGGGGAGCAGTTCTTC	CASQLSPASGGEQFF	TRBV5-1	TRBJ2-1	once	TRBD2	15
TGCAGTGCTAGAGATAGGGGGACAAGATTATTCAATGAGCAGTTCTTC	CSARDRGTRLFNEQFF	TRBV20-1	TRBJ2-1	.	.	16
TGCAGCGTCGGACAGGCGGCAACCGGTAACTATGGCTACACCTTC	CSVGQAATGNYGYTF	TRBV29-1	TRBJ1-2	.	TRBD1	15
TGTGCCAGCAGATCGGACAGGGCCGTCGATGAGCAGTTCTTC	CASRSDRAVDEQFF	TRBV27	TRBJ2-1	.	TRBD1	14
TGCGCCAGCAGCCCGAACGTTGGGGCGAGGAACACTGAAGCTTTCTTT	CASSPNVGARNTEAFF	TRBV5-1	TRBJ1-1	.	.	16
TGTGCCACCAGTCCAGGGGGCCTCGGAGCTTTCTTT	CATSPGGLGAFF	TRBV24-1	TRBJ1-1	few	TRBD1	12
TGTGCCAGCAGCTTAAGGGGGTCGCTTTACAATGAGCAGTTCTTC	CASSLRGSLYNEQFF	TRBV7-3	TRBJ2-1	.	.	15
TGCGCCAGCAGCCAAGGTTTCTTCGGAGCCTACGAGCAGTACTTC	CASSQGFFGAYEQYF	TRBV4-1	TRBJ2-7	.	.	15
TGTGCCATCAGTCCCTCCGGTGGGGCAGATAGCAATCAGCCCCAGCATTTT	CAISPSGGADSNQPQHF	TRBV10-3	TRBJ1-5	few	.	17
TGTGCCAGCACCGGACAGGTTTCCTACAATGAGCAGTTCTTC	CASTGQVSYNEQFF	TRBV6-1	TRBJ2-1	once	TRBD1	14
TGTGCCAGCAGTTTTTCTACCACGACTTACACCGGGGAGCTGTTTTTT	CASSFSTTTYTGELFF	TRBV12-3/TRBV12-4	TRBJ2-2	.	.	16
TGTGCCAGCAGCTTAGGGCGGACGGGTGAGCAGTTCTTC	CASSLGRTGEQFF	TRBV11-1	TRBJ2-1	.	.	13
TGCAGTGTCCACAGGGGGAGCTATGGCTACACCTTC	CSVHRGSYGYTF	TRBV20-1	TRBJ1-2	.	TRBD1	12
TGTGCCAGCAGTTTAGATCACAGACGGAGCTACAATGAGCAGTTCTTC	CASSLDHRRSYNEQFF	TRBV12-3/TRBV12-4	TRBJ2-1	.	.	16
TGCGCCAGCAGCCAAGATCCCCCGGGGGAGGGAGATACGCAGTATTTT	CASSQDPPGEGDTQYF	TRBV4-3	TRBJ2-3	.	TRBD2	16
TGTGCCAGCAGCCTACCCAATAGGAATAATGAGCAGTTCTTC	CASSLPNRNNEQFF	TRBV5-5	TRBJ2-1	.	.	14
TGTGCCAGCAGCGCCACGATGGGGGAGACCCAGTACTTC	CASSATMGETQYF	TRBV9	TRBJ2-5	few	.	13
TGTGCCAGCACTCTCGGGGAGGTTGAAAAACTGTTTTTT	CASTLGEVEKLFF	TRBV12-3/TRBV12-4	TRBJ1-4	few	.	13
TGTGCCAGTAGTATGTACGGCAGGGTTGAGGCCAAAAACATTCAGTACTTC	CASSMYGRVEAKNIQYF	TRBV19	TRBJ2-4	.	.	17
TGCAGTGCCGGACCAGGGAGGTTTGAGCCCCAGCATTTT	CSAGPGRFEPQHF	TRBV20-1	TRBJ1-5	.	.	13
TGTGCCAGCAGCTTGGATCCAACTAATTCACCCCTCCACTTT	CASSLDPTNSPLHF	TRBV5-4	TRBJ1-6	few	.	14
TGTGCCAGCAGCGCGAGATTGGACAGGCCATTGGAAGCTTTCTTT	CASSARLDRPLEAFF	TRBV9	TRBJ1-1	.	TRBD1	15
TGTGCCAGCAGCCTCACCCCGGACTATAATTCACCCCTCCACTTT	CASSLTPDYNSPLHF	TRBV7-2	TRBJ1-6	.	.	15
TGTGCCAGCAGCTTGCATCGTTCGGGGGTCCAAGAGACCCAGTACTTC	CASSLHRSGVQETQYF	TRBV5-6	TRBJ2-5	few	.	16
TGCGCCAGCAGCTTGGTAGCGGGGCCCACCTACAATGAGCAGTTCTTC	CASSLVAGPTYNEQFF	TRBV5-1	TRBJ2-1	few	TRBD2	16
TGTGCCATCAGTTCCGGGACAAGGGTTCGATGGGAGCAGTTCTTC	CAISSGTRVRWEQFF	TRBV10-3	TRBJ2-1	once	.	15
TGCGCCAGCAGCGCCTCAGGTACCTCTGGGGCCAACGTCCTGACTTTC	CASSASGTSGANVLTF	TRBV5-1	TRBJ2-6	.	.	16